The T cell receptor (beta chain) under discussion was sequenced for a study of T cell responses to AZD1222 COVID-19 vaccine. Study-level findings and limits: Mostly white British, mostly female donors; authors suggested clonal diversity may be underestimated.

Germline CDR1 is SQVTM and CDR2 is ANQGSEA. V was trimmed by 3 bases and J by 2 bases, leaving 7 bases between them. This CDR3 contains 12 residues. As for this clone: Its target is not known.

Data came from immunoSEQ multiplex PCR; TCRdb stores just in-frame clones and leaves some out. Among about 56,000 clones listed, 80% to 90% were seen once. V usage is TRBV29-1 and J usage is TRBJ2-5; D not certain. This receptor was identified in an adult in good health. Sequenced here: peripheral blood, sampled on day 0 of AZD1222 vaccination. The CDR3 nucleotides are TGCAGCGTTGATACCAGACAAGAGACCCAGTACTTC. This encodes CSVDTRQETQYF.